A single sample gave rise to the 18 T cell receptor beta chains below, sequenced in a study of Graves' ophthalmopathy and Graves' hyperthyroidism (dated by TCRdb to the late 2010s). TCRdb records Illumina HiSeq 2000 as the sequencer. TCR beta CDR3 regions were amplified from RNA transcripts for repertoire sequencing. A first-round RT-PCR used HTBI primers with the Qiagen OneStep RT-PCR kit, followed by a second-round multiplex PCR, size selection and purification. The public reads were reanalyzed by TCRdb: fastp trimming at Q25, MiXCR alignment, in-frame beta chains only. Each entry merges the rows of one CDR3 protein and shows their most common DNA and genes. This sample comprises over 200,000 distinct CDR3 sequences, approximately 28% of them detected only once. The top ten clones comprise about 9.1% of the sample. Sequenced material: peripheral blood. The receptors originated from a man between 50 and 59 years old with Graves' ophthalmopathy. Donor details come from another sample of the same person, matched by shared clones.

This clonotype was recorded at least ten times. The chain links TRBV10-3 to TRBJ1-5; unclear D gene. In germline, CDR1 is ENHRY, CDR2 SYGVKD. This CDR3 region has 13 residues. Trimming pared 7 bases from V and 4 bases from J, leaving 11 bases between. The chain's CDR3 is CAINPGRNQPQHF. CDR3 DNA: TGTGCCATCAACCCTGGGAGAAATCAGCCCCAGCATTTT.

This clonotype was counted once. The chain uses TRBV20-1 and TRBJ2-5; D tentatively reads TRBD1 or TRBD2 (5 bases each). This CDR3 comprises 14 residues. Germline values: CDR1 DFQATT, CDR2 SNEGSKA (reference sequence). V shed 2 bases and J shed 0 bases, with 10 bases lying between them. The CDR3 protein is CSARLPGHQETQYF. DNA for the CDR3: TGCAGTGCTAGATTACCGGGACACCAAGAGACCCAGTACTTC.

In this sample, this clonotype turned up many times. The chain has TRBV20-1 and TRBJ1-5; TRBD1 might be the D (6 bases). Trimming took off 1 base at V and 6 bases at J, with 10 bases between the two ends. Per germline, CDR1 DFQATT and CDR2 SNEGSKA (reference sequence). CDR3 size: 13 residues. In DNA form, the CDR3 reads TGCAGTGCTAGAGGGGGGGCGGTTCAGCCCCAGCATTTT. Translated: CSARGGAVQPQHF.

DNA for the CDR3: TGTGCCAGCAGTCCCTTCGGATCTGGGGCCAACGTCCTGACTTTC. Translating gives CASSPFGSGANVLTF. J is TRBJ2-6 and V is TRBV27; D is undetermined. Germline values: CDR1 MNHEY, CDR2 SMNVEV (reference sequence). Trimming removed 5 bases at V and 1 base at J, with 9 bases between. There are 15 residues in the CDR3.

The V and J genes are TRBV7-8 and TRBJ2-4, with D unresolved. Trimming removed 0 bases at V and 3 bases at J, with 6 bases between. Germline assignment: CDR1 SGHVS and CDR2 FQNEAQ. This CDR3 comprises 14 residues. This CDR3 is CASSLARLKNIQYF. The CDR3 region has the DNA TGTGCCAGCAGCTTAGCCAGACTCAAAAACATTCAGTACTTC.

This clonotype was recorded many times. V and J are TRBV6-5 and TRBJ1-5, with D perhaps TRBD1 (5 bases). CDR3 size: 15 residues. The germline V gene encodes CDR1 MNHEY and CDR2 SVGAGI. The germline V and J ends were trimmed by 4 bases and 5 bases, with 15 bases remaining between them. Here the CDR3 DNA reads TGTGCCAGCAGTTTTTATGACAGACCGGATCAGCCCCAGCATTTT. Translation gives CASSFYDRPDQPQHF.

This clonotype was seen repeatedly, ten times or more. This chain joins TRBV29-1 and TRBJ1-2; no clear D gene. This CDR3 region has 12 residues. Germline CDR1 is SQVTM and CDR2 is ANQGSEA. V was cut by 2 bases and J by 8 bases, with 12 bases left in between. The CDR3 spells CSVERSPYGYTF. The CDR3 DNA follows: TGCAGCGTTGAAAGGTCCCCTTACGGCTACACCTTC.

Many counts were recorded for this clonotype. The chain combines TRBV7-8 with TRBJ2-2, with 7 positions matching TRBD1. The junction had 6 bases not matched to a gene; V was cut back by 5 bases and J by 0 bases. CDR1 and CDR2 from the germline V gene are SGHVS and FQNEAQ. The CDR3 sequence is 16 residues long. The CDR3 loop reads CASSPWDSSNTGELFF. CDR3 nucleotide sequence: TGTGCCAGCAGCCCCTGGGACAGCTCGAACACCGGGGAGCTGTTTTTT.

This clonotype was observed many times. Here the CDR3 reads CAISEGREETQYF. The CDR3 region has the DNA TGTGCCATCAGTGAAGGGCGGGAAGAGACCCAGTACTTC. This chain connects TRBV10-3 to TRBJ2-5; tentatively, D is TRBD2 (5 bases). V was pared by 3 bases and J by 3 bases, with 8 bases between. Germline assignment: CDR1 ENHRY and CDR2 SYGVKD. CDR3 length: 13 residues.

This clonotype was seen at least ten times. CDR3 sequence reads: CASSQGLAGFAYF. As DNA, the CDR3 is TGTGCCAGCAGTCAAGGGCTAGCGGGTTTCGCGTACTTC. The V call is TRBV28, the J call TRBJ2-5; 8 bases match TRBD2. V dropped 5 bases and J dropped 13; count of bases not matched to a gene: 12. The CDR3 is 13 amino acids. CDR1 and CDR2 (germline): MDHEN, SYDVKM.

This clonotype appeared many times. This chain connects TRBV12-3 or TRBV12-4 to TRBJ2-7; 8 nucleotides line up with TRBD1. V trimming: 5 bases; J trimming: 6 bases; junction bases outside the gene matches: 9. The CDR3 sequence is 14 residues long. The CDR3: CASSPTDRVAEQYF. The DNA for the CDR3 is TGTGCCAGCAGTCCTACGGACAGGGTAGCCGAGCAGTACTTC.

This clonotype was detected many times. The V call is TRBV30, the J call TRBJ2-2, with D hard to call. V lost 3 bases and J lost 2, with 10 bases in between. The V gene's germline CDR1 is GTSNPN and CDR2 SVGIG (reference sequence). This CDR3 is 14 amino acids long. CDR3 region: CAWSPNTNTGELFF. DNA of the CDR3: TGTGCCTGGAGCCCTAACACCAACACCGGGGAGCTGTTTTTT.

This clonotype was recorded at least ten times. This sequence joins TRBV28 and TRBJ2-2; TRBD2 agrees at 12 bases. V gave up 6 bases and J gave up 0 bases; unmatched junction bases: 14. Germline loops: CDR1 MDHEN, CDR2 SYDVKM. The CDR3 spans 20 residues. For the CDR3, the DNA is TGTGCCAGCAGCCCCCCCACTAGCGGGAGGATTGACGCGAACACCGGGGAGCTGTTTTTT. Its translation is CASSPPTSGRIDANTGELFF.

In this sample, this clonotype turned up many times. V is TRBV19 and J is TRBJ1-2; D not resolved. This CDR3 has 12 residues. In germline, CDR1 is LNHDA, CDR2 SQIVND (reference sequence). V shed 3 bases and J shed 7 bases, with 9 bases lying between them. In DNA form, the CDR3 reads TGTGCCAGTAGTATCAATGGAGGTGGCTACACCTTC. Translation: CASSINGGGYTF. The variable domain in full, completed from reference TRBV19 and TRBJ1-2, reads DGGITQSPKYLFRKEGQNVTLSCEQNLNHDAMYWYRQDPGQGLRLIYYSQIVNDFQKGDIAEGYSVSREKKESFPLTVTSAQKNPTAFYLCASSINGGGYTFGSGTRLTVV.

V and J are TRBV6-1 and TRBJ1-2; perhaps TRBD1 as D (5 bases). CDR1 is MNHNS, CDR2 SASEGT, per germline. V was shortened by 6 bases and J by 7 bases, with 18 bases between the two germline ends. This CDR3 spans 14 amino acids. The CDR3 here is CASRIPGLLGGYTF. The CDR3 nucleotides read TGTGCCAGCAGGATACCGGGACTACTAGGTGGCTACACCTTC.

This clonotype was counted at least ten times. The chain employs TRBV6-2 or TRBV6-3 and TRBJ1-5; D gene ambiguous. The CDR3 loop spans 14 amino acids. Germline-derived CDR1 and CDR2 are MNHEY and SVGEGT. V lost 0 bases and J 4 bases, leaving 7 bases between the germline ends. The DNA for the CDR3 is TGTGCCAGCAGTTACTCGAGGGCGAATCAGCCCCAGCATTTT. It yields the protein CASSYSRANQPQHF.

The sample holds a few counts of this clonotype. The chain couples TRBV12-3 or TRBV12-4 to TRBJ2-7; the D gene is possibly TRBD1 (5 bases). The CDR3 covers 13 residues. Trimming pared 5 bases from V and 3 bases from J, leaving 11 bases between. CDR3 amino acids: CASSNGHYYEQYF. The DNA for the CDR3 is TGTGCCAGCAGTAACGGACACTACTACGAGCAGTACTTC.

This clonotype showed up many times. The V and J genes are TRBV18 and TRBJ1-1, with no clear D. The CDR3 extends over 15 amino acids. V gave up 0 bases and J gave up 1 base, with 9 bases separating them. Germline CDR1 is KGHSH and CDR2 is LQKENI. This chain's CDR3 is CASSPPAARNTEAFF. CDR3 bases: TGTGCCAGCTCACCACCGGCGGCCCGGAACACTGAAGCTTTCTTT. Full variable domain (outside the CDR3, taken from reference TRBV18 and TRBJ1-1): NAGVMQNPRHLVRRRGQEARLRCSPMKGHSHVYWYRQLPEEGLKFMVYLQKENIIDESGMPKERFSAEFPKEGPSILRIQQVVRGDSAAYFCASSPPAARNTEAFFGQGTRLTVV.